These T cell receptor beta chains were read from a single sample in a study of CD8+CD57+ T cells in acquired aplastic anemia. From the reads, TCRdb called clonotypes with MiXCR, one entry per CDR3 protein. The table lists roughly 200,000 distinct CDR3 sequences, roughly three fifths of them singletons. The specimen sequenced was sorted CD4+, CD8+, or CD8+CD57+ T cells (not recorded which) from PBMCs. Receptor source: a human donor with aplastic anemia. The CDR3 runs from the conserved cysteine through the conserved F or W. Each record gives: clone size, V gene, J gene, D gene, CDR3 protein, CDR3 DNA. D genes are given only for firm matches. For some rows the clone size is stated as once, few or many, or as a class when expanded; others skip it.

abundance: -
v_gene: TRBV2
j_gene: TRBJ1-5
d_gene: -
CDR3aa: CASSTGQGHQPQHF
CDR3nt: TGTGCCAGCAGTACAGGGCAGGGGCATCAGCCCCAGCATTTT

abundance: -
v_gene: TRBV4-1
j_gene: TRBJ2-5
d_gene: TRBD1
CDR3aa: CASSQGTGETQYF
CDR3nt: TGCGCCAGCAGCCAAGGGACAGGAGAGACCCAGTACTTC

abundance: -
v_gene: TRBV11-2
j_gene: TRBJ2-5
d_gene: -
CDR3aa: CASSLGGFKTQYF
CDR3nt: TGTGCCAGCAGCTTAGGGGGGTTTAAGACCCAGTACTTC

abundance: -
v_gene: TRBV27
j_gene: TRBJ2-7
d_gene: TRBD1
CDR3aa: CASGPGTGTYEQYF
CDR3nt: TGTGCCAGCGGACCCGGGACAGGGACCTACGAGCAGTACTTC

abundance: many
v_gene: TRBV14
j_gene: TRBJ2-3
d_gene: TRBD2
CDR3aa: CASSQDWLAGGSTDTQYF
CDR3nt: TGTGCCAGCAGCCAAGATTGGCTAGCGGGGGGAAGCACAGATACGCAGTATTTT

abundance: -
v_gene: TRBV20-1
j_gene: TRBJ2-1
d_gene: -
CDR3aa: CSASGSEGALKYNEQFF
CDR3nt: TGCAGTGCTAGTGGTTCGGAGGGGGCACTAAAGTACAATGAGCAGTTCTTC

abundance: -
v_gene: TRBV15
j_gene: TRBJ2-7
d_gene: TRBD1
CDR3aa: CATSRGQGPYEQYF
CDR3nt: TGTGCCACCAGCAGAGGACAGGGTCCCTACGAGCAGTACTTC

abundance: -
v_gene: TRBV10-3
j_gene: TRBJ2-5
d_gene: -
CDR3aa: CASQRETGETQYF
CDR3nt: TGTGCCTCCCAGAGGGAGACGGGAGAGACCCAGTACTTC

abundance: -
v_gene: TRBV7-2
j_gene: TRBJ1-5
d_gene: -
CDR3aa: CASSPTRRSQPQHF
CDR3nt: TGTGCCAGCAGCCCAACACGCCGAAGTCAGCCCCAGCATTTT

abundance: -
v_gene: TRBV29-1
j_gene: TRBJ1-2
d_gene: -
CDR3aa: CSVLHGTNYGYTF
CDR3nt: TGCAGCGTTCTCCACGGTACTAACTATGGCTACACCTTC

abundance: -
v_gene: TRBV25-1
j_gene: TRBJ1-6
d_gene: -
CDR3aa: CASGDSTYNSPLHF
CDR3nt: TGTGCCAGCGGCGACAGCACTTATAATTCACCCCTCCACTTT

abundance: -
v_gene: TRBV7-9
j_gene: TRBJ2-4
d_gene: TRBD2
CDR3aa: CASSLRPVGGARDIQYF
CDR3nt: TGTGCCAGCAGCTTACGCCCGGTCGGGGGGGCGCGGGACATTCAGTACTTC

abundance: many
v_gene: TRBV20-1
j_gene: TRBJ1-2
d_gene: TRBD1
CDR3aa: CSARSEQGTNYGYTF
CDR3nt: TGCAGTGCTAGATCCGAACAGGGGACTAACTATGGCTACACCTTC

abundance: many
v_gene: TRBV25-1
j_gene: TRBJ1-1
d_gene: -
CDR3aa: CASKPRRSGSMNTEAFF
CDR3nt: TGTGCCAGCAAGCCGAGACGCTCGGGGAGCATGAACACTGAAGCTTTCTTT

abundance: -
v_gene: TRBV7-8
j_gene: TRBJ2-7
d_gene: TRBD1
CDR3aa: CASSLYQGASYEQYF
CDR3nt: TGTGCCAGCAGCTTATATCAGGGGGCCTCCTACGAGCAGTACTTC

abundance: -
v_gene: TRBV7-2
j_gene: TRBJ2-7
d_gene: TRBD1
CDR3aa: CASSPKSPGQGNYEQYF
CDR3nt: TGTGCCAGCAGCCCGAAAAGTCCCGGACAGGGAAACTACGAGCAGTACTTC

abundance: -
v_gene: TRBV7-2
j_gene: TRBJ2-7
d_gene: -
CDR3aa: CASSLERFHEQYF
CDR3nt: TGTGCCAGCAGCTTAGAGCGGTTCCACGAGCAGTACTTC

abundance: few
v_gene: TRBV19
j_gene: TRBJ1-2
d_gene: -
CDR3aa: CASRPRVDGTYGYTF
CDR3nt: TGTGCCAGCAGACCAAGGGTCGACGGGACCTATGGCTACACCTTC

abundance: -
v_gene: TRBV9
j_gene: TRBJ1-4
d_gene: -
CDR3aa: CASSVGQTNEKLFF
CDR3nt: TGTGCCAGCAGCGTAGGGCAGACTAATGAAAAACTGTTTTTT

abundance: -
v_gene: TRBV2
j_gene: TRBJ1-3
d_gene: -
CDR3aa: CASSGRAGNTIYF
CDR3nt: TGTGCCAGCAGTGGCAGGGCTGGAAACACCATATATTTT

abundance: -
v_gene: TRBV6-6
j_gene: TRBJ1-1
d_gene: -
CDR3aa: CASSYSNSGNTEAFF
CDR3nt: TGTGCCAGCAGTTACTCGAACTCGGGGAACACTGAAGCTTTCTTT

abundance: many
v_gene: TRBV2
j_gene: TRBJ1-4
d_gene: -
CDR3aa: CASSEVMGPGGEKLFF
CDR3nt: TGTGCCAGCAGTGAAGTAATGGGACCGGGGGGTGAAAAACTGTTTTTT

abundance: -
v_gene: TRBV7-3
j_gene: TRBJ2-1
d_gene: TRBD1
CDR3aa: CASSLGQGANNEQFF
CDR3nt: TGTGCCAGCAGCCTGGGGCAGGGGGCTAACAATGAGCAGTTCTTC

abundance: -
v_gene: TRBV5-1
j_gene: TRBJ2-1
d_gene: TRBD2
CDR3aa: CASSLALAGISYNEQFF
CDR3nt: TGCGCCAGCAGCTTGGCCCTAGCGGGTATCTCCTACAATGAGCAGTTCTTC

abundance: many
v_gene: TRBV5-6
j_gene: TRBJ2-3
d_gene: -
CDR3aa: CASSLWGASDTQYF
CDR3nt: TGTGCCAGCAGCTTATGGGGAGCATCAGATACGCAGTATTTT

abundance: -
v_gene: TRBV7-9
j_gene: TRBJ2-5
d_gene: TRBD2
CDR3aa: CASRLSSGVQETQYF
CDR3nt: TGTGCCAGCAGACTAAGTAGCGGGGTCCAAGAGACCCAGTACTTC

abundance: -
v_gene: TRBV2
j_gene: TRBJ1-1
d_gene: -
CDR3aa: CASSESQGRNTEAFF
CDR3nt: TGTGCCAGCAGTGAAAGCCAGGGGAGGAACACTGAAGCTTTCTTT

abundance: -
v_gene: TRBV2
j_gene: TRBJ2-7
d_gene: TRBD2
CDR3aa: CASVGLAVSSYEQYF
CDR3nt: TGTGCCAGCGTAGGACTAGCGGTAAGCTCCTACGAGCAGTACTTC

abundance: many
v_gene: TRBV12-3/TRBV12-4
j_gene: TRBJ1-2
d_gene: TRBD1
CDR3aa: CASRRDRGAPNYGYTF
CDR3nt: TGTGCCAGCAGAAGGGACAGGGGGGCGCCTAACTATGGCTACACCTTC

abundance: -
v_gene: TRBV20-1
j_gene: TRBJ2-7
d_gene: -
CDR3aa: CSARRELQGTYYEQYF
CDR3nt: TGCAGTGCTCGGCGAGAACTACAGGGAACTTACTACGAGCAGTACTTC

abundance: many
v_gene: TRBV10-3
j_gene: TRBJ1-1
d_gene: -
CDR3aa: CAISVGGNTEAFF
CDR3nt: TGTGCCATCAGTGTGGGGGGGAACACTGAAGCTTTCTTT

abundance: -
v_gene: TRBV29-1
j_gene: TRBJ1-2
d_gene: TRBD1
CDR3aa: CSVETGAAYGYTF
CDR3nt: TGCAGCGTTGAAACAGGGGCTGCCTATGGCTACACCTTC

abundance: -
v_gene: TRBV12-3/TRBV12-4
j_gene: TRBJ1-2
d_gene: -
CDR3aa: CASSLEYTYGYTF
CDR3nt: TGTGCCAGCAGTTTAGAGTATACCTATGGCTACACCTTC

abundance: -
v_gene: TRBV9
j_gene: TRBJ1-2
d_gene: -
CDR3aa: CASSVESRANYGYTF
CDR3nt: TGTGCCAGCAGCGTAGAATCCCGCGCCAACTATGGCTACACCTTC

abundance: -
v_gene: TRBV20-1
j_gene: TRBJ2-7
d_gene: -
CDR3aa: CSARDFESYEQYF
CDR3nt: TGCAGTGCTAGAGACTTCGAATCCTACGAGCAGTACTTC

abundance: -
v_gene: TRBV10-3
j_gene: TRBJ1-2
d_gene: TRBD1
CDR3aa: CAISESRDRAPSNYGYTF
CDR3nt: TGTGCCATCAGTGAGTCCCGGGACAGGGCGCCGAGTAACTATGGCTACACCTTC

abundance: few
v_gene: TRBV7-7
j_gene: TRBJ2-7
d_gene: -
CDR3aa: CASSSEPTFYEQYF
CDR3nt: TGTGCCAGCAGCTCAGAGCCTACGTTCTACGAGCAGTACTTC

abundance: -
v_gene: TRBV15
j_gene: TRBJ2-7
d_gene: -
CDR3aa: CATSRSNYEQYF
CDR3nt: TGTGCCACCAGCAGATCTAACTACGAGCAGTACTTC

abundance: -
v_gene: TRBV24-1
j_gene: TRBJ2-5
d_gene: -
CDR3aa: CATSDPQGLQETQYF
CDR3nt: TGTGCCACCAGTGATCCCCAGGGACTCCAAGAGACCCAGTACTTC

abundance: -
v_gene: TRBV9
j_gene: TRBJ2-7
d_gene: TRBD2
CDR3aa: CASTEGTSFTNEQYF
CDR3nt: TGTGCCAGCACCGAGGGGACTAGTTTTACCAACGAGCAGTACTTC

abundance: once
v_gene: TRBV20-1
j_gene: TRBJ1-6
d_gene: -
CDR3aa: CSARGGGEASPLHF
CDR3nt: TGCAGTGCTAGAGGGGGCGGGGAGGCCTCACCCCTCCACTTT

abundance: -
v_gene: TRBV10-3
j_gene: TRBJ2-5
d_gene: -
CDR3aa: CAISEGRGTQYF
CDR3nt: TGTGCCATCAGTGAGGGCAGGGGAACCCAGTACTTC

abundance: -
v_gene: TRBV4-2
j_gene: TRBJ2-5
d_gene: -
CDR3aa: CASSLNPGGETQYF
CDR3nt: TGTGCCAGCAGCTTAAACCCAGGGGGGGAGACCCAGTACTTC

abundance: few
v_gene: TRBV7-9
j_gene: TRBJ2-7
d_gene: TRBD2
CDR3aa: CASSLELAGYEQYF
CDR3nt: TGTGCCAGCAGCTTAGAGCTAGCGGGCTACGAGCAGTACTTC

abundance: many
v_gene: TRBV5-1
j_gene: TRBJ1-1
d_gene: -
CDR3aa: CASSLTGLGTEAFF
CDR3nt: TGCGCCAGCAGCCTAACAGGGCTGGGCACTGAAGCTTTCTTT

abundance: few
v_gene: TRBV7-8
j_gene: TRBJ2-1
d_gene: -
CDR3aa: CASSSTKVAESYNEQFF
CDR3nt: TGTGCCAGCAGCTCAACGAAGGTAGCGGAGTCCTACAATGAGCAGTTCTTC

abundance: many
v_gene: TRBV6-5
j_gene: TRBJ2-5
d_gene: -
CDR3aa: CASSYSTGPQETQYF
CDR3nt: TGTGCCAGCAGTTACTCGACGGGGCCTCAAGAGACCCAGTACTTC

abundance: -
v_gene: TRBV5-1
j_gene: TRBJ2-3
d_gene: -
CDR3aa: CASSLPLPTDTQYF
CDR3nt: TGCGCCAGCAGCTTGCCACTCCCCACAGATACGCAGTATTTT

abundance: few
v_gene: TRBV7-2
j_gene: TRBJ1-2
d_gene: -
CDR3aa: CASSQDLGGTNYGYTF
CDR3nt: TGTGCCAGCAGCCAAGATTTAGGGGGGACCAACTATGGCTACACCTTC

abundance: -
v_gene: TRBV7-9
j_gene: TRBJ2-1
d_gene: TRBD2
CDR3aa: CASSVAGWTYNEQFF
CDR3nt: TGTGCCAGCAGCGTAGCGGGCTGGACCTACAATGAGCAGTTCTTC

abundance: -
v_gene: TRBV10-2
j_gene: TRBJ1-1
d_gene: -
CDR3aa: CASSPTDYTEAFF
CDR3nt: TGCGCCAGCAGTCCGACTGACTACACTGAAGCTTTCTTT

abundance: once
v_gene: TRBV7-9
j_gene: TRBJ2-7
d_gene: TRBD2
CDR3aa: CASSRGVPPGSYEQYF
CDR3nt: TGTGCCAGCAGCCGGGGGGTCCCACCAGGTTCCTACGAGCAGTACTTC

abundance: -
v_gene: TRBV29-1
j_gene: TRBJ1-1
d_gene: -
CDR3aa: CSVEYSIGNTEAFF
CDR3nt: TGCAGCGTTGAATATTCAATAGGGAACACTGAAGCTTTCTTT

abundance: -
v_gene: TRBV7-6
j_gene: TRBJ1-6
d_gene: -
CDR3aa: CASSPDGYNSPLHF
CDR3nt: TGTGCCAGCAGCCCCGACGGATATAATTCACCCCTCCACTTT

abundance: few
v_gene: TRBV7-2
j_gene: TRBJ1-1
d_gene: -
CDR3aa: CASSLAGAAEAFF
CDR3nt: TGTGCCAGCAGCTTAGCCGGGGCGGCTGAAGCTTTCTTT

abundance: few
v_gene: TRBV7-9
j_gene: TRBJ2-7
d_gene: TRBD1
CDR3aa: CASSLPRTGLSYEQYF
CDR3nt: TGTGCCAGCAGCTTACCCAGGACAGGGCTTAGCTACGAGCAGTACTTC

abundance: -
v_gene: TRBV7-9
j_gene: TRBJ1-2
d_gene: TRBD1
CDR3aa: CASSYGTGTVGYTF
CDR3nt: TGTGCCAGCAGCTACGGGACAGGGACGGTGGGCTACACCTTC

abundance: few
v_gene: TRBV24-1
j_gene: TRBJ2-1
d_gene: TRBD1
CDR3aa: CATTRQGSNEQFF
CDR3nt: TGTGCCACCACTCGACAGGGTTCCAATGAGCAGTTCTTC